This T cell receptor beta chain derives from a study of T cell responses to AZD1222 COVID-19 vaccine. Assay used: immunoSEQ multiplex PCR; TCRdb lists only in-frame clones, some missing. The sample holds 140,000 to 150,000 clones; around 89% are singletons and the top ten take roughly 1.7%. CDR3 size: 14 residues. Germline V gives CDR1 SGHAT, CDR2 FQNNGV. Trimming removed 1 base at V and 4 bases at J, with 11 bases between. Study observations and caveats: The sample set comprised mostly white British donors with more females, and clonal diversity was possibly underestimated. With two AZD1222 doses given, Spike-specific TCR breadth and depth both rose. In all cases, repertoires were sampled only after the peak T cell response. Vaccine-associated CD4 TCRs spanned spike, dominant at 160-218 and 743-854.

In regard to this clone: Its antigen remains unknown.

This specimen was peripheral blood, taken on day 0 of AZD1222 vaccination. The origin of this receptor is an adult in good health. The J gene is TRBJ2-7, the V gene TRBV11-2, with D tentatively TRBD2 (5 bases). The CDR3 loop is CASSLVGVGYEQYF. The CDR3 DNA sequence: TGTGCCAGCAGCTTAGTCGGGGTAGGTTACGAGCAGTACTTC.